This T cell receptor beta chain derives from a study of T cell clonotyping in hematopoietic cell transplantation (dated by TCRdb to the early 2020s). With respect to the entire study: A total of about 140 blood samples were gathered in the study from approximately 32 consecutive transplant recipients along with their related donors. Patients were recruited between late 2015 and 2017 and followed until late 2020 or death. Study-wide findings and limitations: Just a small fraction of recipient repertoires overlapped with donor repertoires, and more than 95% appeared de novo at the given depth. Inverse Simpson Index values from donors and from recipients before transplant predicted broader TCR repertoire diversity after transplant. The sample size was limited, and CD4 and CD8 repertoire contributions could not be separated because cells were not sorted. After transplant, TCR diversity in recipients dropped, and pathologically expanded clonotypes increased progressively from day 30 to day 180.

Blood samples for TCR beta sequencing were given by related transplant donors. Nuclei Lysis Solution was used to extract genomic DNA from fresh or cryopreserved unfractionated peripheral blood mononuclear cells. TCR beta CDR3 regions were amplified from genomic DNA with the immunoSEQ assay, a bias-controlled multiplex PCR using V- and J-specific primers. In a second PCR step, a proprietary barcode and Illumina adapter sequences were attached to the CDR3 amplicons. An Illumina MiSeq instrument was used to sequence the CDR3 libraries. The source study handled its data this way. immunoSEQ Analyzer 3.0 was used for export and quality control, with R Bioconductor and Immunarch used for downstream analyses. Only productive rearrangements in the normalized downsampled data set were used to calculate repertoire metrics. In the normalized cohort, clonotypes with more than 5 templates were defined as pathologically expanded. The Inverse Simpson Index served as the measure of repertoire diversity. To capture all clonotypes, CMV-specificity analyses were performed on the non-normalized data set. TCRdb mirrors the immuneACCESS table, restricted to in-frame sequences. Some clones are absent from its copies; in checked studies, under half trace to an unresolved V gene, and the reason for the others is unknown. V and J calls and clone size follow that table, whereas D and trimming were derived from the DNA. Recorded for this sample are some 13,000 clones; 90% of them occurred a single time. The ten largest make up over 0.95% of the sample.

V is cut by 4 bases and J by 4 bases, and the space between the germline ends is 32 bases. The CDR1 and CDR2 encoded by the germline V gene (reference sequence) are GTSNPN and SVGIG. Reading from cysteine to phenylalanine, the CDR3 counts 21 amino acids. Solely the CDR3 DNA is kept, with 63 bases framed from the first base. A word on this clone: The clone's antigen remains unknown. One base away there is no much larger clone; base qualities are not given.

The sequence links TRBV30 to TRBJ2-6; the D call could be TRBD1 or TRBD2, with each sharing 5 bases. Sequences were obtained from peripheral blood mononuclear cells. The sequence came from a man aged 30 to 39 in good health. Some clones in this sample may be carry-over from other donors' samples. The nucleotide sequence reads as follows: TGTGCCTGGAAGTTGGCGGCAGGGTATGATCAGTTCTCGGGGGGGGCCAACGTCCTGACTTTC. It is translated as CAWKLAAGYDQFSGGANVLTF.